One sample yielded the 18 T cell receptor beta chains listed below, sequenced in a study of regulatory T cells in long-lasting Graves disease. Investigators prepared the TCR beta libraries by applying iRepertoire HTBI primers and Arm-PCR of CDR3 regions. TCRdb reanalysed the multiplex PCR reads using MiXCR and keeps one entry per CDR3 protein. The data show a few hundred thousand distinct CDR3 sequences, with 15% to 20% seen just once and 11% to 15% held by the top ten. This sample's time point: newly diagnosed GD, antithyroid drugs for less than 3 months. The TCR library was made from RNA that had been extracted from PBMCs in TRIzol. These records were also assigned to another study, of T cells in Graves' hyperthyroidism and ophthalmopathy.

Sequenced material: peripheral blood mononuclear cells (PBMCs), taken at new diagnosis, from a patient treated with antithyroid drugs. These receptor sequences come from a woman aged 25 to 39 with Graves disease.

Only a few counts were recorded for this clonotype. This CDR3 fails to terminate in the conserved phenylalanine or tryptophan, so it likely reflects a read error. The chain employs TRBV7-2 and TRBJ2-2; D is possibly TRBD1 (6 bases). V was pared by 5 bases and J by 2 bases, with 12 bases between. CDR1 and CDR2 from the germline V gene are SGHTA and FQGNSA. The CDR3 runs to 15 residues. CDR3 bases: TGTGCCAGCAGCCCCGGGACATACAACACCGGGGAGCTGTTTTTA. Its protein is CASSPGTYNTGELFL.

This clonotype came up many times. The CDR3 DNA reads as TGTGCCAGCAGCCACGACAGCGGGGGGGCCTGGACCGGGGAGCTGTTTTTT. Translating gives CASSHDSGGAWTGELFF. The chain couples TRBV3-1 to TRBJ2-2; the match to TRBD2 covers 10 bases. The CDR3 length is 17 residues. J gave up 5 bases and V 3 bases, and 9 bases lay outside the gene matches. Germline CDR1 LGHDT, CDR2 YNNKEL (reference sequence). The full variable domain, rest sourced from reference TRBV3-1 and TRBJ2-2, is DTAVSQTPKYLVTQMGNDKSIKCEQNLGHDTMYWYKQDSKKFLKIMFSYNNKELIINETVPNRFSPKSPDKAHLNLHINSLELGDSAVYFCASSHDSGGAWTGELFFGEGSRLTVL.

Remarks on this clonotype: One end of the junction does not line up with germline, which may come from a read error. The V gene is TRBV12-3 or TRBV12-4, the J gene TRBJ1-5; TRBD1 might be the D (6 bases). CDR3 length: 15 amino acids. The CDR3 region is CASSSRGGGKQPQHF. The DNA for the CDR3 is TGTGCCAGCAGTTCCCGGGGGGGGGGCAAGCAGCCCCAGCATTTT.

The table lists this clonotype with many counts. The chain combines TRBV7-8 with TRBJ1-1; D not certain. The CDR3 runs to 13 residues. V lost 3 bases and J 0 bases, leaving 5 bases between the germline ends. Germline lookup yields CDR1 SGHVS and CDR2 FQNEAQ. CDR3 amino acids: CASSFRMNTEAFF. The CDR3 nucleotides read TGTGCCAGCAGCTTTCGGATGAACACTGAAGCTTTCTTT.

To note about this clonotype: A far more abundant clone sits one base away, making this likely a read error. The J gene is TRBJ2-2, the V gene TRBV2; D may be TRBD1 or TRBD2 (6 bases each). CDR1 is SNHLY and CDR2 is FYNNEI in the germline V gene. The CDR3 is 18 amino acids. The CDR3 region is CASVAGWGAQSKTGEPFF. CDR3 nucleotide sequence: TGTGCCAGCGTGGCGGGGTGGGGGGCGCAGTCCAAGACCGGGGAGCCGTTTTTT.

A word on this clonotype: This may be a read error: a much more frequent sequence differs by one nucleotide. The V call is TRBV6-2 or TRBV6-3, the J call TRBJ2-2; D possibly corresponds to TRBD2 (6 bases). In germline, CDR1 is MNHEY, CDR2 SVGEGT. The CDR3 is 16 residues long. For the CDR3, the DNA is TGTGCCGGCAGTTACGAAGGGACTGGGGTGACCGGGGAGCTGTTTTTT. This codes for CAGSYEGTGVTGELFF.

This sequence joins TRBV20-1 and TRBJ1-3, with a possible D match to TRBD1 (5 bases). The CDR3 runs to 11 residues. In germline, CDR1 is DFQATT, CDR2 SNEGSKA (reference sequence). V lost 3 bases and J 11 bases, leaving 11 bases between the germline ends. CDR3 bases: TGCAGTGCTAGGGGGCCGGGGGCCATATATTTT. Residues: CSARGPGAIYF.

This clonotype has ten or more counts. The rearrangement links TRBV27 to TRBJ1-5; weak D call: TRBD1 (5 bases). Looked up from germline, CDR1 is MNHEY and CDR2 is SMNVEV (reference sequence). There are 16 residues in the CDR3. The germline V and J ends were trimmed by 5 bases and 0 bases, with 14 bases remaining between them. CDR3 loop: CASSLQGSYSNQPQHF. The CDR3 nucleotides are TGTGCCAGCAGTCTTCAGGGCTCGTATAGCAATCAGCCCCAGCATTTT.

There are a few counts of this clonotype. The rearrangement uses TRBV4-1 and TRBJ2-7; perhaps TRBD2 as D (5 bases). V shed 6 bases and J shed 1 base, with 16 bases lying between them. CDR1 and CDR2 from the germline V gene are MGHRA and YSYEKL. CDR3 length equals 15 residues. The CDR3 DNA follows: TGCGCCAGCAGGTCGCGCGAGGGAAAATCCTACGAGCAGTACTTC. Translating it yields CASRSREGKSYEQYF.

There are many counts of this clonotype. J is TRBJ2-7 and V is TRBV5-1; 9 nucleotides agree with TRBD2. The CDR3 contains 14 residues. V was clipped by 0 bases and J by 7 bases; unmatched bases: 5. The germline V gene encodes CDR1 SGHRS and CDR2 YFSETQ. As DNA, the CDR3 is TGCGCCAGCAGCTTGGGCGGGGGGGCTCGGGAGCAGTACTTC. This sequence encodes CASSLGGGAREQYF.

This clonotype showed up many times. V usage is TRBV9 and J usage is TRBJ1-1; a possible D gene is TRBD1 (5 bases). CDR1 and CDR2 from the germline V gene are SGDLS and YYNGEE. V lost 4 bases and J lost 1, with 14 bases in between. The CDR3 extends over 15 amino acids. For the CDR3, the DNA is TGTGCCAGCAGCTCAGACGGTCAGGGGAACACTGAAGCTTTCTTT. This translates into CASSSDGQGNTEAFF.

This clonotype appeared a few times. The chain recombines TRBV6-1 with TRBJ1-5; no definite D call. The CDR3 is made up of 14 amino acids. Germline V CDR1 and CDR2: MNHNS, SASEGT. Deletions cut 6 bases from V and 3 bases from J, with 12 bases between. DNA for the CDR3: TGTGCCAGCAGACCTTCGGGGTACAATCAGCCCCAGCATTTT. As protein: CASRPSGYNQPQHF.

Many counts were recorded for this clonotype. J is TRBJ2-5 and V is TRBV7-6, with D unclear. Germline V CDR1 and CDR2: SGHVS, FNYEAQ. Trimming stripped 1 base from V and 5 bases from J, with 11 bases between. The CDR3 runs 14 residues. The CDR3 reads CASSLEALQETQYF. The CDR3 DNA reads TGTGCCAGCAGCTTAGAAGCCCTTCAGGAGACCCAGTACTTC.

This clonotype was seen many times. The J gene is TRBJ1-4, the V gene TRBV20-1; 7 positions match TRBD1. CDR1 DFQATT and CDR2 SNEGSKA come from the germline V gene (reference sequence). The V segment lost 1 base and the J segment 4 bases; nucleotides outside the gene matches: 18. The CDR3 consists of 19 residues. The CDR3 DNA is TGCAGTGCTAGAGCCACACCGGGACAGCTAGACGTGGGTAATGAAAAACTGTTTTTT. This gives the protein CSARATPGQLDVGNEKLFF.

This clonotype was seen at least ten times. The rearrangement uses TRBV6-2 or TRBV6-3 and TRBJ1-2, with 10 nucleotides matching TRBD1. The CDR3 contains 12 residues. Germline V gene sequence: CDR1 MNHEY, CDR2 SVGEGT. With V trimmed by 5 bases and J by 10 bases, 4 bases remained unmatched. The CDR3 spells CASSLGQGNYTF. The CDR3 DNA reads TGTGCCAGCAGTCTGGGACAGGGGAACTACACCTTC.

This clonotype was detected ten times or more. CDR3 in DNA: TGTGCCAGCAGCTTATTGTCCAGCTATGGCTACACCTTC. Translation gives CASSLLSSYGYTF. The chain employs TRBV7-8 and TRBJ1-2, with D unresolved. This CDR3 has 13 amino acids. Germline V gives CDR1 SGHVS, CDR2 FQNEAQ. V dropped 2 bases and J dropped 4 bases, with 8 bases sitting between them.

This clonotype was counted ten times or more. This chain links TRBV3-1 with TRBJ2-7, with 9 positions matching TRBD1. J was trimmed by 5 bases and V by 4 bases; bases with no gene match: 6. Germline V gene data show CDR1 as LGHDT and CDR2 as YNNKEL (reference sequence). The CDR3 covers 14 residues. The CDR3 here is CASSPLGTGNEQYF. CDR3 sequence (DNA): TGTGCCAGCAGCCCTTTAGGGACAGGGAACGAGCAGTACTTC.

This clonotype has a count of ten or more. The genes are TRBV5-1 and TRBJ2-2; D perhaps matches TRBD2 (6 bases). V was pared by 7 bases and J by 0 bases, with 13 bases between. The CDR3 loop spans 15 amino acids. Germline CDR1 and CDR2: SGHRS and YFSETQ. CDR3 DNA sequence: TGCGCCAGCGCCGTAGGAGGGGCGAACACCGGGGAGCTGTTTTTT. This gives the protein CASAVGGANTGELFF.